The TCR beta chain under discussion was sequenced for a study of response to subunit inactivated influenza vaccine. In TCRdb, the RT-PCR reads were re-called with MiXCR into one record per CDR3 protein. The sample lists roughly 500,000 distinct CDR3 sequences; 16% were seen once. General study points: There was a suggestion from the authors that each seasonal influenza vaccination recruits few new T cells.

Notes on this clonotype: Its antigen is as yet unknown.

This CDR3 region has 13 residues. Germline V gene data show CDR1 as DFQATT and CDR2 as SNEGSKA (reference sequence). V lost 5 bases and J lost 3; bases outside the gene matches: 5. The sequencing here drew on CD4+ T cells sorted from PBMCs, taken around 2 years after vaccination. This sequence was found in a man aged 50-75 years who received an inactivated influenza vaccine. The chain joins TRBV20-1 to TRBJ1-1, with 8 bases aligning to TRBD1. The CDR3 DNA reads TGCAGTGCTTCCAGGGGGCTAGACACTGAAGCTTTCTTT. Encoded protein: CSASRGLDTEAFF.